Given below is one T cell receptor beta chain in context. These data originate in a study of shared clonotypes between healthy human individuals. Every donor was a Caucasian adult from Nashville, Tennessee. Genomic DNA from each subset was divided evenly over several immunoSEQ plates. Some 30,000 T cell genomes (about 320 ng DNA) went into each PBMC replicate. Profiling relied on immunoSEQ multiplex PCR, and the TCRdb table lists in-frame clones only, not all of them. The sample shows fewer than 700,000 clones, roughly four fifths of them seen only once. This clonotype was sampled from a woman aged 40 to 55 in good health. Some clones in this sample may be carry-over from other donors' samples. Sequenced material: PBMCs.

The CDR3 bases are TGTGCCAGCAGCCTTTCTCTAGGGACAGGGATTTGGGACACCGGGGAGCTGTTTTTT. Translating gives CASSLSLGTGIWDTGELFF. The genes are TRBV11-3 and TRBJ2-2; 9 nucleotides agree with TRBD1. V lost 5 bases and J lost 3; bases outside the gene matches: 16. Germline CDR1 SGHNT, CDR2 YENEEA. This CDR3 is 19 amino acids long. The variable domain in full, completed from reference TRBV11-3 and TRBJ2-2, reads EAGVVQSPRYKIIEKKQPVAFWCNPISGHNTLYWYLQNLGQGPELLIRYENEEAVDDSQLPKDRFSAERLKGVDSTLKIQPAELGDSAVYLCASSLSLGTGIWDTGELFFGEGSRLTVL.